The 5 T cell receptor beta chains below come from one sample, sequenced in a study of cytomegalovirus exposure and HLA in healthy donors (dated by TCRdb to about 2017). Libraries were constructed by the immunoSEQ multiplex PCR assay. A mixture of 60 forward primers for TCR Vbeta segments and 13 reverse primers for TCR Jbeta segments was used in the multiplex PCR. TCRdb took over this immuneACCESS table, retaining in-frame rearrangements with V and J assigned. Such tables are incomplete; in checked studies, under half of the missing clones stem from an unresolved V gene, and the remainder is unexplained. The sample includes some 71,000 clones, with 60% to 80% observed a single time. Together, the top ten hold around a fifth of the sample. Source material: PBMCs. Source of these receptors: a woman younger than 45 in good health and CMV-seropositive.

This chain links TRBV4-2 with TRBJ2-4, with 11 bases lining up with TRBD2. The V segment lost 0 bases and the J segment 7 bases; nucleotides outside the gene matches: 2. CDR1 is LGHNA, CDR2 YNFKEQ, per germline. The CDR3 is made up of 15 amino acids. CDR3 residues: CASSQEWTSGNIQYF. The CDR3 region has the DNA TGTGCCAGCAGCCAAGAGTGGACTAGCGGGAACATTCAGTACTTC.

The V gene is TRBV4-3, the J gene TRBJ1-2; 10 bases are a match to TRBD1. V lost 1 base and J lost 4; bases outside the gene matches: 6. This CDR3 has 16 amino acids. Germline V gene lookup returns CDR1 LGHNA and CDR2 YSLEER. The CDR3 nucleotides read TGCGCCAGCAGCCAAGCTGCCGGGACAGGGGTCTATGGCTACACCTTC. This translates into CASSQAAGTGVYGYTF.

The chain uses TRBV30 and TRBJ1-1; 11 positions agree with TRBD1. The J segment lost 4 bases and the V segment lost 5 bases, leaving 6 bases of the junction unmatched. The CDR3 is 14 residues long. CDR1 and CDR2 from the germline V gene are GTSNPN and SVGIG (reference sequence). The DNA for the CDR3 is TGTGCCTGGGGTAACGGACAGGGGGCCACTGAAGCTTTCTTT. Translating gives CAWGNGQGATEAFF.

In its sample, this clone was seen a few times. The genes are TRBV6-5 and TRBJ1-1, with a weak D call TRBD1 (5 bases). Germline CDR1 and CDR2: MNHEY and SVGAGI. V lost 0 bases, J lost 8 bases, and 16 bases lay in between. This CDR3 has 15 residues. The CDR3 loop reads CASSYSLPGLGEAFF. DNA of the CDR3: TGTGCCAGCAGTTACTCGTTGCCGGGACTTGGGGAAGCTTTCTTT.

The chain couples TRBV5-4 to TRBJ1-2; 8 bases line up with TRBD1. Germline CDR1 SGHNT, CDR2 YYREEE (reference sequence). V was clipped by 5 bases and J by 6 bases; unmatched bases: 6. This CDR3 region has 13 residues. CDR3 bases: TGTGCCAGCAGTCCGCCGGACAGGGATGGCTACACCTTC. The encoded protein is CASSPPDRDGYTF. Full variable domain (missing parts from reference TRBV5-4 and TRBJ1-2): ETGVTQSPTHLIKTRGQQVTLRCSSQSGHNTVSWYQQALGQGPQFIFQYYREEENGRGNFPPRFSGLQFPNYSSELNVNALELDDSALYLCASSPPDRDGYTFGSGTRLTVV.